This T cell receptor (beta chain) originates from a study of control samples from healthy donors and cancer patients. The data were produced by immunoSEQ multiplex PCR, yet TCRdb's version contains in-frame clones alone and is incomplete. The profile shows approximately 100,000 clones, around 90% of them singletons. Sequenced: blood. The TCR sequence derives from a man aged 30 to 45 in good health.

Written as DNA, the CDR3 is TGTGCCAGCAGCCTACAGGGCTCGAACACTGAAGCTTTCTTT. Its translation is CASSLQGSNTEAFF. The gene calls are TRBV6-2 or TRBV6-3 and TRBJ1-1; D is perhaps TRBD1 (6 bases). The V and J ends lost 6 bases and 1 base respectively, with 12 bases between them. The CDR3 runs 14 residues. Per germline, CDR1 MNHEY and CDR2 SVGEGT.